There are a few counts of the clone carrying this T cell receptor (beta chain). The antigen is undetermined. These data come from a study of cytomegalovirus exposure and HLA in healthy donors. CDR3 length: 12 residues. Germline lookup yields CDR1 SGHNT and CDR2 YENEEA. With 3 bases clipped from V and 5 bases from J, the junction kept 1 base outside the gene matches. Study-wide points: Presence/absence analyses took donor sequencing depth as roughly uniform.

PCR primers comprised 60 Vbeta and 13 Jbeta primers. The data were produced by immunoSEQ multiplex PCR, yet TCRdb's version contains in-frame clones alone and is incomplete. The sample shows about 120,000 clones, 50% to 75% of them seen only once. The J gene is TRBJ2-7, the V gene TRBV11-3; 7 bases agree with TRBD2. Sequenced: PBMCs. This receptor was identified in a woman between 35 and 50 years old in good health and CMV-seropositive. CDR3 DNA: TGTGCCAGCAGCTTCCGGGAGGACGAGCAGTACTTC. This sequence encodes CASSFREDEQYF. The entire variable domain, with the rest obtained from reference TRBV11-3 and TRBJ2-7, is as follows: EAGVVQSPRYKIIEKKQPVAFWCNPISGHNTLYWYLQNLGQGPELLIRYENEEAVDDSQLPKDRFSAERLKGVDSTLKIQPAELGDSAVYLCASSFREDEQYFGPGTRLTVT.